Below, one TCR beta chain is given with its context. The V gene lost 4 bases and the J gene lost 0 bases, with 11 bases spanning the gap. Germline CDR1 SGHRS, CDR2 YFSETQ. The CDR3 length is 14 residues. The data originate from a study of shared clonotypes between healthy human individuals. TCRdb keeps only in-frame clones here, not all; method: immunoSEQ multiplex PCR. The sample carries a few million clones, around 90% recorded once. Free of recent acute infections or vaccinations, the donors were healthy HIV-negative adults. Naive CD4+ cells were CD45RA-selected; the remaining cells were memory. The sequenced sample was naive CD4+ T cells from PBMCs. Subset specified: CD45RA+ positively selected. The TCR originated in a man aged 18-30 years in good health. Some clones in this sample may be carry-over from other donors' samples. The chain joins TRBV5-1 to TRBJ2-7; either TRBD1 or TRBD2 may fit D (5 bases each). CDR3 amino acids: CASSGGPSSYEQYF. CDR3 in DNA: TGCGCCAGCAGCGGGGGACCGAGCTCCTACGAGCAGTACTTC.